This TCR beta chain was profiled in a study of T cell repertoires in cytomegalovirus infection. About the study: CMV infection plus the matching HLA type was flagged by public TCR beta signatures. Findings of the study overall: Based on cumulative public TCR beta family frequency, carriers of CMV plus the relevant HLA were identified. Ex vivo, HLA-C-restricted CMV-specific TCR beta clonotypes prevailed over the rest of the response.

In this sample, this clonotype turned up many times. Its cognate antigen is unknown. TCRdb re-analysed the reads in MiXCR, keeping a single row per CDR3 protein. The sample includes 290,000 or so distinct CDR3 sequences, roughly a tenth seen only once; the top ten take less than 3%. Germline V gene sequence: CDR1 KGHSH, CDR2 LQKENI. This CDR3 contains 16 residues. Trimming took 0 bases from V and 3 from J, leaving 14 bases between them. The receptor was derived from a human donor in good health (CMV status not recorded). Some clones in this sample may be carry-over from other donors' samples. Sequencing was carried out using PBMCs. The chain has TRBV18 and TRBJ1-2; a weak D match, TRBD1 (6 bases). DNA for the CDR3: TGTGCCAGCTCACCACCCGGTCAGGGGTTGCACTATGGCTACACCTTC. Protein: CASSPPGQGLHYGYTF.